Following are 24 T cell receptor beta chains from one sample sequenced in a study of T cells in tumors after PD-1 blockade. Assay used: immunoSEQ multiplex PCR; TCRdb lists only in-frame clones, some missing. The table has around 60,000 clones, around 80% seen once; the top ten hold over 10%. This specimen consisted of PBMCs, obtained before anti-PD-1 treatment. The receptors here all came from a human donor with basal cell carcinoma.

The CDR3 spells CASSDPSSEAFF. In DNA, the CDR3 is TGCGCCAGCAGTGATCCTAGTAGTGAAGCTTTCTTT. The V call is TRBV10-2, the J call TRBJ1-1; D is ambiguous. The CDR3 has 12 amino acids. V was clipped by 3 bases and J by 7 bases, with 9 bases between them. Germline V CDR1 and CDR2: WSHSY, SAAADI.

V is TRBV9 and J is TRBJ1-1, with D perhaps TRBD1 (6 bases). CDR1 and CDR2 from the germline V gene are SGDLS and YYNGEE. Trimming took off 0 bases at V and 1 base at J, with 7 bases between the two ends. The CDR3 runs 14 residues. DNA for the CDR3: TGTGCCAGCAGCGTAGCAGGGGAGAACACTGAAGCTTTCTTT. Translation gives CASSVAGENTEAFF.

This rearrangement joins TRBV30 to TRBJ2-7; TRBD1 matches 8 bases. V lost 3 bases and J lost 2; bases outside the gene matches: 9. This CDR3 is 15 amino acids long. Germline CDR1 reads GTSNPN; CDR2 reads SVGIG (reference sequence). The CDR3 is CAWRRTRTGTYEQYF. The CDR3 bases are TGTGCCTGGAGACGCACCCGGACAGGGACCTACGAGCAGTACTTC.

V is TRBV6-5 and J is TRBJ1-6, with 9 positions matching TRBD1. Germline assignment: CDR1 MNHEY and CDR2 SVGAGI. With 6 bases clipped from V and 6 bases from J, the junction kept 6 bases outside the gene matches. This CDR3 is built from 15 residues. Here the CDR3 DNA reads TGTGCCAGCAGGGGGGGACAGGGCGGTAATTCACCCCTCCACTTT. Protein: CASRGGQGGNSPLHF.

This rearrangement joins TRBV6-5 to TRBJ1-4, with D uncertain. The germline V gene encodes CDR1 MNHEY and CDR2 SVGAGI. V lost 6 bases, J lost 5 bases, and 13 bases lay in between. There are 14 residues in the CDR3. CDR3 in amino acids: CASSPGRINEKLFF. The DNA for the CDR3 is TGTGCCAGCAGCCCCGGGAGGATAAATGAAAAACTGTTTTTT.

The chain has TRBV3-1 (or the pseudogene TRBV3-2) and TRBJ2-1; TRBD2 is a possible D gene (5 bases). Germline CDR1 and CDR2: LGHDT and YNNKEL (reference sequence). Trimming removed 1 base from V and 4 bases from J, with 5 bases in between. There are 13 residues in the CDR3. This CDR3 reads CASSQGGYNEQFF. The CDR3 region has the DNA TGTGCCAGCAGCCAAGGAGGGTACAATGAGCAGTTCTTC.

CDR3: CASSLAPGVYGYTF. CDR3 sequence (DNA): TGTGCCAGCAGTTTAGCTCCAGGGGTCTATGGCTACACCTTC. The genes are TRBV27 and TRBJ1-2, with a tentative D call TRBD1 (6 bases). The V gene's germline CDR1 is MNHEY and CDR2 SMNVEV (reference sequence). The CDR3 sequence is 14 residues long. V gave up 2 bases and J gave up 4 bases, with 11 bases separating them.

The chain carries TRBV9 and TRBJ1-3, with TRBD1 matching over 7 bases. With 0 bases clipped from V and 0 bases from J, the junction kept 9 bases outside the gene matches. This CDR3 is 18 amino acids long. Germline CDR1 reads SGDLS; CDR2 reads YYNGEE. This CDR3 reads CASSVATGTANSGNTIYF. CDR3 bases: TGTGCCAGCAGCGTAGCTACAGGGACAGCGAACTCTGGAAACACCATATATTTT.

This clone came up once. The CDR3 region is CASSSEFEQYF. As DNA, the CDR3 is TGTGCCAGCAGTTCAGAGTTCGAGCAGTACTTC. The chain joins TRBV12-3 or TRBV12-4 to TRBJ2-7; D ambiguous. CDR3 size: 11 residues. Deletions cut 4 bases from V and 6 bases from J, with 7 bases between.

There are a few counts of this clone. This chain joins TRBV30 and TRBJ1-1; 7 nucleotides line up with TRBD1. There are 13 residues in the CDR3. Trimming took 8 bases from V and 1 from J; bases not matched to a gene: 7. Germline lookup yields CDR1 GTSNPN and CDR2 SVGIG (reference sequence). The CDR3 DNA reads TGTGCCGCTCAGGGACAGCCGAACACTGAAGCTTTCTTT. Encoded protein: CAAQGQPNTEAFF.

The chain joins TRBV3-1 (or the pseudogene TRBV3-2) to TRBJ1-6, with TRBD1 as a possible D gene (6 bases). The germline CDR1 and CDR2 sequences are LGHDT and YNNKEL (reference sequence). The V gene lost 3 bases and the J gene lost 10 bases, with 13 bases spanning the gap. CDR3 length: 14 residues. CDR3 nucleotides: TGTGCCAGCAGCCAGGGCAGGGGAGGATCACCCCTCCACTTT. It is translated as CASSQGRGGSPLHF.

This rearrangement joins TRBV18 to TRBJ1-1; D is uncertain. The CDR3 has 12 residues. Germline assignment: CDR1 KGHSH and CDR2 LQKENI. V was shortened by 4 bases and J by 6 bases, with 9 bases between the two germline ends. Here the CDR3 reads CASSQGSSEAFF. The CDR3 coding sequence is TGTGCCAGCTCACAGGGATCTTCTGAAGCTTTCTTT.

This clone was picked up one time. The genes are TRBV6-1 and TRBJ2-7, with 8 bases fitting TRBD1. The junction had 2 bases not matched to a gene; V was cut back by 1 base and J by 0 bases. This CDR3 spans 15 amino acids. The V gene's germline CDR1 is MNHNS and CDR2 SASEGT. DNA for the CDR3: TGTGCCAGCAGTGAAGAGGGGACAGGCTCCTACGAGCAGTACTTC. It encodes CASSEEGTGSYEQYF.

The chain carries TRBV7-6 and TRBJ1-4; D is possibly TRBD1 (6 bases). CDR1 and CDR2 from the germline V gene are SGHVS and FNYEAQ. The V gene lost 4 bases and the J gene lost 8 bases, with 14 bases spanning the gap. This CDR3 comprises 14 residues. DNA for the CDR3: TGTGCCAGCAGCTCTCAAAACAGGGTAGAAAAACTGTTTTTT. The encoded protein is CASSSQNRVEKLFF.

The chain has TRBV11-3 and TRBJ2-7; no reliable D call. This CDR3 region has 13 residues. Germline V gives CDR1 SGHNT, CDR2 YENEEA. Between the trimmed V and J ends, which lost 0 bases and 3 bases, there was a span of 6 bases. The CDR3 here is CASSLEEYYEQYF. In DNA form, the CDR3 reads TGTGCCAGCAGCTTAGAAGAATACTACGAGCAGTACTTC.

J is TRBJ2-4 and V is TRBV14; 10 nucleotides align to TRBD1. Germline CDR1 is SGHDN and CDR2 is FVKESK. Trimming removed 4 bases from V and 0 bases from J; junction bases left unmatched: 9. CDR3 length: 18 amino acids. The CDR3 DNA is TGTGCCAGCAGCCCGGGACAGGGGAAGGGGCTAGCCAAAAACATTCAGTACTTC. Translated: CASSPGQGKGLAKNIQYF. The full variable domain, in which reference TRBV14 and TRBJ2-4 provide the parts outside the CDR3, is EAGVTQFPSHSVIEKGQTVTLRCDPISGHDNLYWYRRVMGKEIKFLLHFVKESKQDESGMPNNRFLAERTGGTYSTLKVQPAELEDSGVYFCASSPGQGKGLAKNIQYFGAGTRLSVL.

The chain carries TRBV12-5 and TRBJ2-7; 7 bases are a match to TRBD1. CDR1 LGHNT and CDR2 FRNRAP come from the germline V gene. J was trimmed by 2 bases and V by 6 bases; bases with no gene match: 4. This CDR3 has 13 amino acids. CDR3 amino acids: CASGYGQAYEQYF. The CDR3 nucleotides read TGTGCTAGTGGCTATGGACAGGCCTACGAGCAGTACTTC.

The chain has TRBV6-5 and TRBJ1-5, with D perhaps matching TRBD1 (5 bases). From germline, CDR1 is MNHEY and CDR2 SVGAGI. Trimming left V 6 bases short and J 5 bases short, with 11 bases between. The CDR3 has 13 amino acids. The CDR3 DNA sequence: TGTGCCAGCAGAAAGGGGCAAGATCAGCCCCAGCATTTT. Its protein is CASRKGQDQPQHF.

The V call is TRBV5-6, the J call TRBJ1-4, with D tentatively TRBD1 (6 bases). Germline CDR1 and CDR2: SGHDT and YYEEEE. The length of the CDR3 is 15 residues. V lost 4 bases, J lost 3 bases, and 13 bases lay in between. As DNA, the CDR3 is TGTGCCAGCAGCACATGGTGGGGGCCTAATGAAAAACTGTTTTTT. Residues: CASSTWWGPNEKLFF. Full variable domain (rest looked up from reference TRBV5-6 and TRBJ1-4): DAGVTQSPTHLIKTRGQQVTLRCSPKSGHDTVSWYQQALGQGPQFIFQYYEEEERQRGNFPDRFSGHQFPNYSSELNVNALLLGDSALYLCASSTWWGPNEKLFFGSGTQLSVL.

This clone has only one observation. V usage is TRBV10-1 and J usage is TRBJ2-3; D is ambiguous. CDR1 and CDR2 from the germline V gene are WNHNN and SYGVQD (reference sequence). The CDR3 is 12 residues long. Trimming cost V 6 bases and J 0 bases, with 4 bases left between them. The CDR3 spells CASSRSTDTQYF. Here the CDR3 DNA reads TGCGCCAGCAGCAGGAGCACAGATACGCAGTATTTT.

In this sample, this clone turned up a few times. The V call is TRBV5-1, the J call TRBJ1-5; D perhaps matches TRBD1 (5 bases). The V end lost 4 bases, the J end lost 7 bases, and 21 bases lay between the germline ends. This CDR3 contains 16 residues. CDR1 and CDR2 from the germline V gene are SGHRS and YFSETQ. The CDR3 region is CASSPTGRGNGQPQHF. For the CDR3, the DNA is TGCGCCAGCAGCCCAACGGGACGGGGGAACGGGCAGCCCCAGCATTTT.

V and J are TRBV5-1 and TRBJ2-3; 10 nucleotides align to TRBD2. The CDR3 has 15 residues. The germline V gene encodes CDR1 SGHRS and CDR2 YFSETQ. The CDR3 bases are TGCGGAACCCGGAGCGGGGGGGCTCAGACAGATACGCAGTATTTT. Translating it yields CGTRSGGAQTDTQYF.

The chain combines TRBV2 with TRBJ2-7; D uncertain. Germline CDR1 is SNHLY and CDR2 is FYNNEI. V dropped 5 bases and J dropped 2 bases, with 4 bases sitting between them. The CDR3 consists of 11 residues. CDR3 nucleotides: TGTGCCAGCAGTCCAGCCTACGAGCAGTACTTC. Amino acid sequence: CASSPAYEQYF. Looking up the rest from reference TRBV2 and TRBJ2-7 gives the full variable domain: EPEVTQTPSHQVTQMGQEVILRCVPISNHLYFYWYRQILGQKVEFLVSFYNNEISEKSEIFDDQFSVERPDGSNFTLKIRSTKLEDSAMYFCASSPAYEQYFGPGTRLTVT.

This clone was recorded once. The chain employs TRBV9 and TRBJ2-5; 7 bases match TRBD1. The trim removed 0 bases at V and 7 bases at J, leaving 9 bases unmatched. CDR1 and CDR2 from the germline V gene are SGDLS and YYNGEE. The CDR3 runs to 15 residues. CDR3 in amino acids: CASSVGQGDFGTQYF. CDR3 nucleotides: TGTGCCAGCAGCGTAGGACAGGGTGATTTCGGGACCCAGTACTTC.